These 31 T cell receptor beta chains came from one sample sequenced in a study of blood T cell repertoires in COVID-19. Clones were sequenced by immunoSEQ multiplex PCR, and TCRdb holds only the in-frame ones, with some missing. Here the sample spans about 80,000 clones, roughly 80% being singletons. Sequencing input: peripheral blood. The receptors come from a man aged 60 to 69 with COVID-19, enrolled during active disease.

Points on this clone: Other DNA sequences from this sample encode an identical CDR3 as well. The V gene is TRBV5-5, the J gene TRBJ2-3; 7 bases align to TRBD2. The CDR3 consists of 16 residues. Germline V CDR1 and CDR2: SGHKS, YYEKEE (reference sequence). The V segment lost 10 bases and the J segment 14 bases; nucleotides outside the gene matches: 28. The CDR3 region is CARCWGGGGRALPGYF. The CDR3 nucleotides are TGTGCCCGCTGCTGGGGTGGGGGGGGGAGGGCCCTCCCTGGGTATTTT.

V is TRBV9 and J is TRBJ2-1, with no clear D. There are 12 residues in the CDR3. CDR1 and CDR2 from the germline V gene are SGDLS and YYNGEE. V was pared by 0 bases and J by 10 bases, with 8 bases between. CDR3 DNA: TGTGCCAGCAGCGTAGATGTGGGCGAGCAGTTCTTC. It codes for CASSVDVGEQFF.

CDR3 in DNA: TGCGCCAGCAGCCAAGATTGGGGGGAACTAGAGGGACTGTCCTACAATGAGCAGTTCTTC. This sequence encodes CASSQDWGELEGLSYNEQFF. The rearrangement links TRBV4-3 to TRBJ2-1, with a weak D call TRBD2 (6 bases). In germline, CDR1 is LGHNA, CDR2 YSLEER. V dropped 0 bases and J dropped 1 base, with 22 bases sitting between them. This CDR3 comprises 20 residues.

The chain employs TRBV7-2 and TRBJ1-5; D remains ambiguous. The CDR3 spans 15 residues. V was clipped by 2 bases and J by 4 bases, with 12 bases between them. CDR1 is SGHTA, CDR2 FQGNSA, per germline. Here the CDR3 DNA reads TGTGCCAGCAGCTTACGGTCGGCAGGAAATCAGCCCCAGCATTTT. Translating it yields CASSLRSAGNQPQHF.

The genes are TRBV7-2 and TRBJ1-2; D might be TRBD1 (6 bases). The ends were cut back, 5 bases at V and 4 bases at J, with 11 bases in the middle. This CDR3 contains 13 residues. Germline CDR1 reads SGHTA; CDR2 reads FQGNSA. CDR3 nucleotides: TGTGCCAGCAGCGCGGACAGCGCCTATGGCTACACCTTC. This codes for CASSADSAYGYTF. Combining the CDR3 with reference TRBV7-2 and TRBJ1-2 gives the whole variable domain GAGVSQSPSNKVTEKGKDVELRCDPISGHTALYWYRQSLGQGLEFLIYFQGNSAPDKSGLPSDRFSAERTGGSVSTLTIQRTQQEDSAVYLCASSADSAYGYTFGSGTRLTVV.

This clone was counted a few times. V usage is TRBV29-1 and J usage is TRBJ1-1; 12 nucleotides align to TRBD1. This CDR3 is built from 14 residues. Germline trimming cut 7 bases from V and 5 bases from J; bases unmatched to any gene: 8. CDR1 is SQVTM and CDR2 is ANQGSEA in the germline V gene. The CDR3 sequence: CSGGTGGWRTEAFF. CDR3 coding DNA: TGCAGCGGGGGGACAGGGGGCTGGAGAACTGAAGCTTTCTTT.

The V gene is TRBV10-2, the J gene TRBJ1-2; unclear D gene. Between the trimmed V and J ends, which lost 7 bases and 5 bases, there was a span of 11 bases. The CDR3 is 12 residues long. Per the germline V gene, CDR1 is WSHSY and CDR2 is SAAADI. CDR3 amino acids: CASNEAGYGYTF. CDR3 coding DNA: TGCGCCAGCAACGAAGCGGGATATGGCTACACCTTC.

This chain links TRBV19 with TRBJ1-1, with TRBD1 matching 8 bases. The CDR3 has 14 residues. The trim removed 4 bases at V and 5 bases at J, leaving 6 bases unmatched. Looked up from germline, CDR1 is LNHDA and CDR2 is SQIVND (reference sequence). This CDR3 reads CASSTGQGGTEAFF. The CDR3 DNA sequence: TGTGCCAGTAGTACCGGACAGGGTGGAACTGAAGCTTTCTTT.

This chain uses TRBV15 with TRBJ1-3; TRBD1 matches at 9 bases. Trimming at V came to 3 bases and at J to 2 bases, leaving 26 bases not matched to a gene. Looked up from germline, CDR1 is LNHNV and CDR2 is YYDKDF (reference sequence). The CDR3 sequence is 23 residues long. This CDR3 is CATSSVPGPGQGSHRGPGNTIYF. The DNA of the CDR3 is TGTGCCACCAGCAGCGTCCCTGGGCCGGGACAGGGAAGTCATAGGGGTCCTGGAAACACCATATATTTT.

The gene calls are TRBV6-5 and TRBJ1-1; TRBD1 might be the D (6 bases). The CDR3 has 15 residues. Trimming removed 2 bases at V and 11 bases at J, with 21 bases between. The germline gives CDR1 MNHEY, CDR2 SVGAGI. CDR3 residues: CASSYPIEGGAEAFF. Here the CDR3 DNA reads TGTGCCAGCAGTTACCCGATTGAAGGGGGGGCAGAGGCTTTCTTT.

The genes are TRBV6-1 and TRBJ2-5, with D possibly TRBD2 on 5 matching bases. The germline gives CDR1 MNHNS, CDR2 SASEGT. The CDR3 is 15 amino acids. Trimming pared 3 bases from V and 7 bases from J, leaving 18 bases between. CDR3 region: CASSERALLERTQYF. The CDR3 coding sequence is TGTGCCAGCAGTGAGAGGGCCCTCCTGGAACGGACCCAGTACTTC.

The chain is built from TRBV11-1 and TRBJ2-7, with D uncertain. CDR3 size: 15 residues. The ends were cut back, 0 bases at V and 0 bases at J, with 9 bases in the middle. Germline CDR1 is SGHAT and CDR2 is FQDESV (reference sequence). CDR3 loop: CASSLASTISYEQYF. CDR3 sequence (DNA): TGTGCCAGCAGCTTAGCGTCCACAATCTCCTACGAGCAGTACTTC.

The genes are TRBV5-6 and TRBJ2-7; 7 nucleotides match TRBD1. The germline CDR1 and CDR2 sequences are SGHDT and YYEEEE. This CDR3 has 15 residues. Trimming cost V 4 bases and J 8 bases; bases outside gene matches: 15. The CDR3 spells CASSRWDSLLGQQYF. In DNA, the CDR3 is TGTGCCAGCAGCCGCTGGGACAGTCTCCTTGGGCAGCAGTACTTC.

V usage is TRBV6-5 and J usage is TRBJ1-2; D may be TRBD1 (5 bases). The CDR3 consists of 15 residues. V was trimmed by 0 bases and J by 2 bases, leaving 10 bases between them. Germline lookup yields CDR1 MNHEY and CDR2 SVGAGI. The CDR3 protein is CASSYSQGRNYGYTF. The CDR3 region has the DNA TGTGCCAGCAGTTACTCGCAGGGCCGGAACTATGGCTACACCTTC.

About this clone itself: The sample contains more than one DNA sequence encoding this CDR3. This chain joins TRBV7-2 and TRBJ2-5, with 9 bases matching TRBD2. Germline V gives CDR1 SGHTA, CDR2 FQGNSA. The CDR3 spans 15 residues. J gave up 2 bases and V 4 bases, and 5 bases lay outside the gene matches. CDR3 bases: TGTGCCAGCAGCTCAACGGCGGGAGGGCAAGAGACCCAGTACTTC. This codes for CASSSTAGGQETQYF.

The J gene is TRBJ1-2, the V gene TRBV29-1; 10 nucleotides agree with TRBD1. The CDR3 has 14 residues. Trimming at V came to 2 bases and at J to 7 bases, leaving 7 bases not matched to a gene. The germline V gene has CDR1 SQVTM and CDR2 ANQGSEA. The CDR3 nucleotides read TGCAGCGTTGAAAGACAGGGGGCCTGGAGTGGCTACACCTTC. It translates to CSVERQGAWSGYTF.

The V call is TRBV15, the J call TRBJ1-5, with a weak D call TRBD1 (6 bases). Trimming took off 2 bases at V and 0 bases at J, with 17 bases between the two ends. Germline V gives CDR1 LNHNV, CDR2 YYDKDF (reference sequence). The CDR3 is 18 amino acids. The CDR3 DNA reads as TGTGCCACCAGCAGATCAGCTTGGACAGATTATAGCAATCAGCCCCAGCATTTT. The encoded protein is CATSRSAWTDYSNQPQHF.

This chain links TRBV27 with TRBJ2-5, with D possibly matching TRBD2 (6 bases). V lost 0 bases to trimming and J lost 4 bases, with 6 bases between them. CDR3 length: 13 amino acids. Germline-derived CDR1 and CDR2 are MNHEY and SMNVEV (reference sequence). CDR3 sequence (DNA): TGTGCCAGCAGTTTATCGGAGGGAGAGACCCAGTACTTC. Translation gives CASSLSEGETQYF.

The chain carries TRBV7-3 and TRBJ2-2; 9 positions agree with TRBD1. The CDR3 totals 14 residues. Trimming at V came to 5 bases and at J to 6 bases, leaving 4 bases not matched to a gene. Germline V gives CDR1 SGHTA, CDR2 FQGTGA. The CDR3 sequence is CASSRDREPGELFF. The CDR3 DNA follows: TGTGCCAGCAGCAGGGACAGGGAACCCGGGGAGCTGTTTTTT.

The rearrangement joins TRBV15 to TRBJ2-6; D remains unclear. V was clipped by 8 bases and J by 4 bases, with 18 bases between them. CDR1 and CDR2 (germline): LNHNV, YYDKDF (reference sequence). The length of the CDR3 is 16 residues. The DNA of the CDR3 is TGTGCCACCGGTTGGCAGGCCCATGTAGGGGCCAACGTCCTGACTTTC. Residues: CATGWQAHVGANVLTF.

In its sample, this clone was seen a few times. CDR3 bases: TGTGCCAGCAGCTTCGGGCGGGGGGTCGAGACCCAGTACTTC. Translating gives CASSFGRGVETQYF. The chain joins TRBV5-6 to TRBJ2-5, with TRBD2 matching over 8 bases. The CDR3 is made up of 14 amino acids. Germline V gene lookup returns CDR1 SGHDT and CDR2 YYEEEE. J lost 5 bases, V lost 2 bases, and 5 bases had no gene match.

A single count supports this clone. This chain joins TRBV6-5 and TRBJ2-7; 7 bases align to TRBD2. V shed 6 bases, J shed 5 bases, and the junction held 10 bases outside the gene matches. CDR1 MNHEY and CDR2 SVGAGI come from the germline V gene. CDR3 length: 14 residues. In DNA form, the CDR3 reads TGTGCCAGCAGCTCGGGGGGATTCATCGACGAGCAGTACTTC. This gives the protein CASSSGGFIDEQYF.

V usage is TRBV19 and J usage is TRBJ1-5; tentative D call: TRBD1 (6 bases). The ends were cut back, 1 base at V and 4 bases at J, with 23 bases in the middle. Looked up from germline, CDR1 is LNHDA and CDR2 is SQIVND (reference sequence). This CDR3 region has 19 residues. In DNA form, the CDR3 reads TGTGCCAGTAGTATAGTAGGGGGGGCCCTTTCCCCTTTGAATCAGCCCCAGCATTTT. The encoded protein is CASSIVGGALSPLNQPQHF. Full variable domain (remainder filled in from reference TRBV19 and TRBJ1-5): DGGITQSPKYLFRKEGQNVTLSCEQNLNHDAMYWYRQDPGQGLRLIYYSQIVNDFQKGDIAEGYSVSREKKESFPLTVTSAQKNPTAFYLCASSIVGGALSPLNQPQHFGDGTRLSIL.

The chain combines TRBV10-3 with TRBJ2-3, with D tentatively TRBD1 (5 bases). Trimming cost V 0 bases and J 4 bases, with 11 bases left between them. Germline V gene data show CDR1 as ENHRY and CDR2 as SYGVKD. The CDR3 totals 15 residues. The CDR3 DNA is TGTGCCATCAGTGAGTCCAACGGCAGGGCAGATACGCAGTATTTT. Its protein is CAISESNGRADTQYF.

About this clone itself: The same CDR3 also results from other DNA sequences found in this sample. This chain joins TRBV12-5 and TRBJ1-1; no firm D call. The germline V gene has CDR1 LGHNT and CDR2 FRNRAP. The CDR3 contains 13 residues. Deletions cut 6 bases from V and 2 bases from J, with 10 bases between. CDR3 coding DNA: TGTGCTAGTGGCCTTCAGGAAAACACTGAAGCTTTCTTT. This translates into CASGLQENTEAFF.

This clone was counted a few times. This rearrangement joins TRBV7-2 to TRBJ2-7, with TRBD1 identical over 7 bases. Unmatched junction bases numbered 10, after V lost 5 bases and J lost 3 bases. The CDR3 runs 15 residues. CDR1 SGHTA and CDR2 FQGNSA come from the germline V gene. The CDR3 here is CASSLRQGPNYEQYF. The CDR3 DNA reads TGTGCCAGCAGCCTCCGACAGGGCCCTAACTACGAGCAGTACTTC.

This sequence joins TRBV5-4 and TRBJ2-1, with 10 bases matching TRBD2. The ends lost 4 bases at V and 9 bases at J; junction bases unmatched: 10. Germline V lookup: CDR1 SGHNT, CDR2 YYREEE (reference sequence). This CDR3 region has 15 residues. The CDR3 protein is CASSKSGGADGEQFF. DNA for the CDR3: TGTGCCAGCAGCAAAAGCGGGGGGGCGGATGGTGAGCAGTTCTTC.

This chain links TRBV4-2 with TRBJ1-4, with D possibly matching TRBD1 (5 bases). Germline loops: CDR1 LGHNA, CDR2 YNFKEQ. V was pared by 0 bases and J by 7 bases, with 18 bases between. The CDR3 has 17 amino acids. CDR3 DNA: TGTGCCAGCAGCCAAGATCCCTCGGACACGGCGGCTGAAAAACTGTTTTTT. It specifies CASSQDPSDTAAEKLFF.

The genes are TRBV6-2 or TRBV6-3 and TRBJ1-2; 8 nucleotides align to TRBD1. The CDR3 length is 13 residues. V lost 5 bases to trimming and J lost 2 bases; unmatched junction nucleotides: 1. CDR1 and CDR2 from the germline V gene are MNHEY and SVGEGT. The CDR3 here is CASSGQGNYGYTF. CDR3 DNA sequence: TGTGCCAGCAGTGGACAGGGAAACTATGGCTACACCTTC.

This chain joins TRBV10-3 and TRBJ2-3; maybe TRBD2 (5 bases). Germline values: CDR1 ENHRY, CDR2 SYGVKD. V lost 6 bases and J 7 bases, leaving 20 bases between the germline ends. This CDR3 is 15 amino acids long. The CDR3 here is CAISPAAGSIYTQYF. CDR3 DNA: TGTGCCATCAGCCCAGCCGCGGGTTCCATTTATACGCAGTATTTT.

The V gene is TRBV3-1 (or the pseudogene TRBV3-2), the J gene TRBJ2-1, with a weak D call TRBD2 (7 bases). The length of the CDR3 is 15 residues. V was shortened by 7 bases and J by 6 bases, with 19 bases between the two germline ends. Per germline, CDR1 LGHDT and CDR2 YNNKEL (reference sequence). CDR3 sequence reads: CASKPGLPRGNEQFF. CDR3 bases: TGTGCCAGCAAACCGGGACTACCCAGGGGCAATGAGCAGTTCTTC.